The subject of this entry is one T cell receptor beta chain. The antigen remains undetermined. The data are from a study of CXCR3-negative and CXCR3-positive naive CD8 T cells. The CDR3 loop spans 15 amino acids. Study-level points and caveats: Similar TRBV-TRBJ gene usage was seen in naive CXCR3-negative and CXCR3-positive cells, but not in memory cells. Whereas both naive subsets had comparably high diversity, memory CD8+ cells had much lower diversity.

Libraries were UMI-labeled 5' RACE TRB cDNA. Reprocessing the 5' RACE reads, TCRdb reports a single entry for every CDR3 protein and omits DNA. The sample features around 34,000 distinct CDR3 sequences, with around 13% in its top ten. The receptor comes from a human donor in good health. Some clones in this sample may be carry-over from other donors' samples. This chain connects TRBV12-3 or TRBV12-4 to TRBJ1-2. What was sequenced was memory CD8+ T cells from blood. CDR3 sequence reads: CASSLGSGTAHGYTF.